The rows below give T cell receptor beta chains drawn from one sample of a study of T cell clonotyping in hematopoietic cell transplantation. Assay: immunoSEQ multiplex PCR; the TCRdb copy retains only in-frame clones and omits some. The sample consists of about 45,000 clones, roughly 94% of them appearing once. Sequences were obtained from peripheral blood mononuclear cells. The receptor source for this set is a woman in her fifties or sixties in good health. Some clones in this sample may be carry-over from other donors' samples. Each CDR3 is given with its conserved first and last residue. The D gene is left open where the match is weak. Expanded clones are given a class, and other clones once, few, many or no size at all.

- | TRBJ1-5 | TRBV5-6 | - | CASSLGEDNQPQHF | TGTGCCAGCAGCTTGGGGGAGGACAATCAGCCCCAGCATTTT
- | TRBJ1-5 | TRBV15 | - | CATSSYRDVQPQHF | TGTGCCACCAGCAGCTACAGGGATGTGCAGCCCCAGCATTTT
few | TRBJ1-5 | TRBV7-9 | - | CASSFGSSKNSNQPQHF | TGTGCCAGCAGCTTCGGGAGTTCGAAAAATAGCAATCAGCCCCAGCATTTT
- | TRBJ2-2 | TRBV11-2 | - | CASSLTAVSITGELFF | TGTGCCAGCAGCCTGACGGCTGTCTCTATCACCGGGGAGCTGTTTTTT
- | TRBJ2-1 | TRBV4-3 | TRBD1 | CASSRAGGSPYNEQFF | TGCGCCAGCAGCCGAGCAGGGGGCAGCCCCTACAATGAGCAGTTCTTC
- | TRBJ2-1 | TRBV19 | - | CASSNLEGKGDADSLEQFF | TGTGCCAGTAGTAACCTGGAGGGAAAAGGGGACGCTGATTCCCTTGAGCAGTTCTTC
once | TRBJ2-1 | TRBV7-9 | - | CASSLAPGSGYYNEQFF | TGTGCCAGCAGCTTAGCCCCTGGGTCCGGCTATTACAATGAGCAGTTCTTC
- | TRBJ1-2 | TRBV10-3 | TRBD1 | CAISASGTANYGYTF | TGTGCCATCAGTGCTTCCGGGACAGCCAACTATGGCTACACCTTC
- | TRBJ2-5 | TRBV5-1 | TRBD1 | CASSLRQGEESQYF | TGCGCCAGCAGCTTACGACAGGGGGAAGAGTCCCAGTACTTC
- | TRBJ2-7 | TRBV7-8 | - | CASSYARGSYEQYF | TGTGCCAGCAGCTACGCCAGGGGATCCTACGAGCAGTACTTC
- | TRBJ2-5 | TRBV25-1 | - | CASSESRRAGQETQYF | TGTGCCAGCAGTGAATCCCGGAGGGCGGGACAAGAGACCCAGTACTTC
once | TRBJ1-2 | TRBV19 | TRBD1 | CASSHTGVLGYGYTF | TGTGCCAGTAGTCACACAGGGGTTTTAGGCTATGGCTACACCTTC
- | TRBJ2-7 | TRBV7-2 | TRBD1 | CASSLAGQGFYEQYF | TGTGCCAGCAGCTTAGCAGGACAGGGGTTCTACGAGCAGTACTTC
- | TRBJ1-2 | TRBV5-4 | - | CASSAGFTDGYTF | TGTGCCAGCAGCGCAGGGTTTACGGATGGCTACACCTTC
- | TRBJ2-3 | TRBV7-2 | - | CASSLGSGRRTDTQYF | TGTGCCAGCAGCCTGGGATCGGGGAGGCGCACAGATACGCAGTATTTT
- | TRBJ2-7 | TRBV11-2 | - | CASSSHVPWQGGSYEQYF | TGTGCCAGCAGCTCCCACGTACCCTGGCAGGGGGGCAGCTACGAGCAGTACTTC
- | TRBJ2-3 | TRBV19 | - | CASSEGGAEHTDTQYF | TGTGCCAGTAGCGAAGGAGGGGCAGAACACACAGATACGCAGTATTTT
- | TRBJ2-3 | TRBV27 | - | CASSLDPTSTDTQYF | TGTGCCAGCAGTTTAGACCCCACTAGCACAGATACGCAGTATTTT
- | TRBJ1-3 | TRBV11-2 | - | CASSPGGGNTIYF | TGTGCCAGCAGCCCTGGAGGGGGAAACACCATATATTTT
- | TRBJ1-2 | TRBV6-5 | TRBD1 | CASTQDGTDYGYTF | TGTGCCAGCACCCAGGACGGGACAGACTATGGCTACACCTTC
- | TRBJ1-1 | TRBV4-3 | TRBD1 | CASSQDMTGEEAFF | TGCGCCAGCAGCCAAGATATGACAGGGGAAGAGGCTTTCTTT
once | TRBJ1-1 | TRBV11-3 | - | CASSFETADGTEAFF | TGTGCCAGCAGCTTCGAGACAGCGGACGGCACTGAAGCTTTCTTT
- | TRBJ2-7 | TRBV19 | - | CATRQGGGTNSYEQYF | TGTGCCACCCGACAGGGCGGTGGGACTAACTCCTACGAGCAGTACTTC
- | TRBJ2-5 | TRBV5-4 | TRBD2 | CASSLGSSGVGETQYF | TGTGCCAGCAGCTTGGGTTCTAGCGGGGTTGGGGAGACCCAGTACTTC
- | TRBJ2-2 | TRBV4-1 | - | CASSQGFMISNTGELFF | TGCGCCAGCAGCCAGGGTTTCATGATTTCGAACACCGGGGAGCTGTTTTTT
- | TRBJ2-4 | TRBV7-2 | - | CASSLSVQGGNIQYF | TGTGCCAGCAGCTTAAGCGTCCAGGGAGGAAACATTCAGTACTTC
few | TRBJ2-2 | TRBV6-1 | TRBD1 | CASSDPWDRQIGTGELFF | TGTGCCAGCAGTGACCCGTGGGACAGGCAAATAGGGACCGGGGAGCTGTTTTTT
- | TRBJ2-5 | TRBV11-3 | TRBD1 | CASSRDSGEETQYF | TGTGCCAGCAGCCGGGACAGTGGTGAAGAGACCCAGTACTTC
few | TRBJ2-2 | TRBV5-1 | - | CASSRSGQGNTGELFF | TGCGCCAGCAGCCGGTCGGGGCAGGGAAACACCGGGGAGCTGTTTTTT
- | TRBJ1-1 | TRBV11-3 | - | CASSLEWDTEAFF | TGTGCCAGCAGCTTAGAGTGGGATACTGAAGCTTTCTTT
- | TRBJ2-4 | TRBV4-3 | - | CASSQAAGVTKNIQYF | TGCGCCAGCAGCCAAGCTGCAGGGGTCACCAAAAACATTCAGTACTTC
- | TRBJ1-6 | TRBV28 | - | CASRPGNSPLHF | TGTGCCAGCCGACCAGGGAATTCACCCCTCCACTTT
- | TRBJ1-6 | TRBV18 | - | CASSPLVNSPLHF | TGTGCCAGCTCACCGCTGGTTAATTCACCCCTCCACTTT
- | TRBJ2-3 | TRBV9 | - | CASSEEGGVRTDTQYF | TGTGCCAGCAGCGAGGAGGGAGGTGTGAGGACAGATACGCAGTATTTT
- | TRBJ1-2 | TRBV29-1 | - | CSVEIPLGYGYTF | TGCAGCGTTGAAATTCCTTTGGGCTATGGCTACACCTTC
once | TRBJ1-4 | TRBV25-1 | - | CASSGAGGVEEKLFF | TGTGCCAGCAGTGGGGCCGGGGGGGTTGAAGAAAAACTGTTTTTT
- | TRBJ2-6 | TRBV4-3 | - | CASSQDYRMSNVLTF | TGCGCCAGCAGCCAAGACTACCGGATGTCCAACGTCCTGACTTTC
- | TRBJ1-2 | TRBV7-9 | - | CASSLDSGASGYTF | TGTGCCAGCAGCTTAGACTCAGGCGCATCTGGCTACACCTTC
- | TRBJ2-3 | TRBV11-2 | - | CASSLGGVPTDTQYF | TGTGCCAGCAGCCTTGGCGGGGTACCCACAGATACGCAGTATTTT
few | TRBJ2-5 | TRBV6-5 | TRBD2 | CASMGGVQETQYF | TGTGCCAGCATGGGGGGGGTACAAGAGACCCAGTACTTC
- | TRBJ1-4 | TRBV4-2 | - | CASSQSREKLFF | TGTGCCAGCAGCCAATCGCGGGAAAAACTGTTTTTT
- | TRBJ1-6 | TRBV5-1 | TRBD1 | CASSLGQVGSPLHF | TGCGCCAGCAGTCTGGGACAGGTGGGTTCACCCCTCCACTTT
- | TRBJ1-6 | TRBV11-3 | - | CASSRGGDSPLHF | TGTGCCAGCAGTCGAGGGGGGGATTCACCCCTCCACTTT